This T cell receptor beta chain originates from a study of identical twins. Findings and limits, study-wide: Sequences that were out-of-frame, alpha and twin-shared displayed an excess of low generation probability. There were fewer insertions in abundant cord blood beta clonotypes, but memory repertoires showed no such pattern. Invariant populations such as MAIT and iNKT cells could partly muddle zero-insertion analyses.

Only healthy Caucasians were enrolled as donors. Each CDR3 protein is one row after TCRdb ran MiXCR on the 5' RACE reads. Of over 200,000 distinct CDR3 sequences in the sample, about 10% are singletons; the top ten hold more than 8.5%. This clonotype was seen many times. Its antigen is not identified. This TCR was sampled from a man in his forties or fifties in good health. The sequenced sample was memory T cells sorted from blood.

The CDR3 DNA reads as TGCGCCAGCAGCACCCGACTAGCGGGGAACCAAGAGACCCAGTACTTC. As protein: CASSTRLAGNQETQYF. The gene calls are TRBV10-2 and TRBJ2-5; TRBD2 aligns across 11 bases. The CDR3 has 16 amino acids. V was clipped by 6 bases and J by 0 bases; unmatched bases: 6. CDR1 and CDR2 from the germline V gene are WSHSY and SAAADI.